The sample holds a few counts of the clone carrying this T cell receptor beta chain. The antigen remains unidentified. The data are from a study of T-cell memory formation after mild COVID-19. Across the whole study: Largely, the TCR clusters proved donor specific. Study results and caveats: A subset of responding clones appeared in pre-infection memory, suggesting cross-reactive memory joined. Nothing confirmed that second-wave clones peaking on day 37 were specific for SARS-CoV-2.

It was 5'RACE with constant-segment primers that produced the TCR alpha and TCR beta cDNA libraries, which carried sample barcodes and UMIs. TCRdb ran MiXCR on the 5' RACE reads and lists one entry per CDR3 protein. The sample lists about half a million distinct CDR3 sequences; approximately 18% were seen once. There are 16 residues in the CDR3. Deletions cut 5 bases from V and 6 bases from J, with 19 bases between. CDR1 SEHNR and CDR2 FQNEAQ come from the germline V gene (reference sequence). The sequenced sample consisted of PBMCs or a T cell subset sorted from them (not recorded which). This chain uses TRBV7-9 with TRBJ2-2, with D possibly TRBD1 on 5 matching bases. The sequence came from an adult woman who had mild COVID-19 (a few samples of this study predate the infection). Cell type and time point are not known. CDR3 sequence reads: CASSPVGAHIPGELFF. The CDR3 DNA follows: TGTGCCAGCAGCCCGGTAGGGGCCCACATTCCCGGGGAGCTGTTTTTT.